Listed here are 32 T cell receptor beta chains from one sample, sequenced in a study of regulatory T cells in long-lasting Graves disease. Building of the TCR beta libraries involved iRepertoire HTBI primers and Arm-PCR of CDR3 regions. TCRdb fed the multiplex PCR reads into MiXCR, producing one record per CDR3 protein. The sample lists a few hundred thousand distinct CDR3 sequences, around 11% occurring once. Time point given: newly diagnosed GD, antithyroid drugs for less than 3 months. PBMC RNA served as the TCR library source. This same sample was also taken into another study, of T cells in Graves' hyperthyroidism and ophthalmopathy.

The specimen comprised peripheral blood mononuclear cells (PBMCs), sampled at new diagnosis, from a patient treated with antithyroid drugs. The receptor set was obtained from a woman aged 18-29 years with Graves disease.

There are many counts of this clonotype. The CDR3 region has the DNA TGTGCCAGCAGTTTACTACCTAGGCCAACTAATGAAAAACTGTTTTTT. Translated: CASSLLPRPTNEKLFF. The chain combines TRBV27 with TRBJ1-4; D uncertain. CDR1 and CDR2 (germline): MNHEY, SMNVEV (reference sequence). CDR3 length equals 16 residues. Trimming took off 2 bases at V and 0 bases at J, with 10 bases between the two ends. Variable domain in full (rest from reference TRBV27 and TRBJ1-4): EAQVTQNPRYLITVTGKKLTVTCSQNMNHEYMSWYRQDPGLGLRQIYYSMNVEVTDKGDVPEGYKVSRKEKRNFPLILESPSPNQTSLYFCASSLLPRPTNEKLFFGSGTQLSVL.

In its sample, this clonotype was seen many times. The V gene is TRBV5-1, the J gene TRBJ1-1; a possible D gene is TRBD1 (5 bases). V lost 3 bases to trimming and J lost 0 bases, with 12 bases between them. Germline V gene lookup returns CDR1 SGHRS and CDR2 YFSETQ. The CDR3 is made up of 15 amino acids. CDR3 in amino acids: CASSWRTPLNTEAFF. CDR3 sequence (DNA): TGCGCCAGCAGCTGGAGGACACCCTTGAACACTGAAGCTTTCTTT.

Many counts were recorded for this clonotype. The chain recombines TRBV12-3 or TRBV12-4 with TRBJ2-1; 8 nucleotides align to TRBD1. The V segment lost 3 bases and the J segment 5 bases; nucleotides outside the gene matches: 18. This CDR3 is 19 amino acids long. CDR3 sequence: CASSFRPRVVTGANNEQFF. CDR3 DNA sequence: TGTGCCAGCAGTTTTCGGCCGCGTGTGGTGACAGGGGCCAACAATGAGCAGTTCTTC.

The chain is built from TRBV2 and TRBJ1-5; the match to TRBD1 covers 8 bases. This CDR3 region has 15 residues. The germline gives CDR1 SNHLY, CDR2 FYNNEI. The V gene end was trimmed by 4 bases and the J gene end by 6 bases; junction bases not matched to a gene: 8. Here the CDR3 DNA reads TGTGCCAGCAGTGGAGAGGGGACAGGAGGTCAGCCCCAGCATTTT. Protein sequence: CASSGEGTGGQPQHF.

V usage is TRBV19 and J usage is TRBJ1-1; tentatively, D is TRBD1 (5 bases). Germline CDR1 reads LNHDA; CDR2 reads SQIVND (reference sequence). V shed 4 bases and J shed 4 bases, with 10 bases lying between them. The CDR3 extends over 13 amino acids. The DNA of the CDR3 is TGTGCCAGTAGTAGGGGTAGGGGCACTGAAGCTTTCTTT. It translates to CASSRGRGTEAFF.

In its sample, this clonotype was seen many times. CDR3 nucleotide sequence: TGTGCCAGCAGCTTAGCCCCGGGACAGGTAATCACTGAGCAGTTCTTC. This gives the protein CASSLAPGQVITEQFF. The V gene is TRBV7-2, the J gene TRBJ2-1; TRBD1 matches 8 bases. The CDR3 is made up of 16 amino acids. V lost 0 bases, J lost 9 bases, and 10 bases stayed unmatched. The germline gives CDR1 SGHTA, CDR2 FQGNSA.

This clonotype was detected ten times or more. The chain recombines TRBV5-5 with TRBJ2-1; unclear D gene. CDR1 and CDR2 from the germline V gene are SGHKS and YYEKEE (reference sequence). The CDR3 consists of 14 residues. V lost 5 bases and J 7 bases, leaving 16 bases between the germline ends. CDR3 sequence: CASSDDPRGNEQFF. In DNA form, the CDR3 reads TGTGCCAGCAGTGATGACCCTCGAGGAAATGAGCAGTTCTTC.

This clonotype has more than one count but fewer than ten. The CDR3 bases are TGTGCCAGCAGCTTAATCGGATCTCCGGTCTCCTACAATGAGCAGTTCTTC. This codes for CASSLIGSPVSYNEQFF. This rearrangement joins TRBV7-3 to TRBJ2-1; D is unresolved. There are 17 residues in the CDR3. Germline V CDR1 and CDR2: SGHTA, FQGTGA. Trimming pared 1 base from V and 0 bases from J, leaving 13 bases between. The whole variable domain, filled in from reference TRBV7-3 and TRBJ2-1, reads GAGVSQTPSNKVTEKGKYVELRCDPISGHTALYWYRQSLGQGPEFLIYFQGTGAADDSGLPNDRFFAVRPEGSVSTLKIQRTERGDSAVYLCASSLIGSPVSYNEQFFGPGTRLTVL.

In its sample, this clonotype was seen a few times. The chain carries TRBV27 and TRBJ2-5, with 10 bases identical to TRBD2. The CDR3 totals 17 residues. The J segment lost 2 bases and the V segment lost 4 bases, leaving 10 bases of the junction unmatched. The germline V gene encodes CDR1 MNHEY and CDR2 SMNVEV (reference sequence). The CDR3 region is CASSSTSSGGEQETQYF. CDR3 bases: TGTGCCAGCAGTTCGACCTCTAGCGGGGGAGAACAAGAGACCCAGTACTTC.

This clonotype was seen repeatedly, ten times or more. This chain connects TRBV20-1 to TRBJ1-3; no definite D call. CDR3 size: 12 residues. V was clipped by 1 base and J by 4 bases, with 5 bases between them. Germline loops: CDR1 DFQATT, CDR2 SNEGSKA (reference sequence). For the CDR3, the DNA is TGCAGTGCTAGAGTTAGCGGAAACACCATATATTTT. Encoded protein: CSARVSGNTIYF.

This clonotype was detected only a few times. The chain carries TRBV9 and TRBJ2-5, with D unclear. Per germline, CDR1 SGDLS and CDR2 YYNGEE. CDR3 size: 15 residues. V gave up 3 bases and J gave up 2 bases, with 14 bases separating them. Here the CDR3 reads CASSAPVQKQETQYF. CDR3 sequence (DNA): TGTGCCAGCAGCGCCCCTGTCCAGAAACAAGAGACCCAGTACTTC.

This clonotype was found a few times. This chain joins TRBV7-2 and TRBJ2-3; 12 bases are a match to TRBD2. The length of the CDR3 is 19 residues. Germline V gene data show CDR1 as SGHTA and CDR2 as FQGNSA. V shed 2 bases and J 1 base; nucleotides not matched to a gene: 10. CDR3 nucleotide sequence: TGTGCCAGCAGCTTATCTAGCGGGAGGGCCGTGTGGGGCACAGATACGCAGTATTTT. This translates into CASSLSSGRAVWGTDTQYF.

This clonotype was seen ten or more times. The CDR3 DNA is TGTGCCAGCAACCCGGTCGGGGCGGGCACAGATACGCAGTATTTT. Its protein product is CASNPVGAGTDTQYF. V is TRBV6-1 and J is TRBJ2-3; D may be TRBD1 or TRBD2 (5 bases each). The V end lost 7 bases, the J end lost 1 base, and 15 bases lay between the germline ends. The CDR3 is 15 residues long. The V gene's germline CDR1 is MNHNS and CDR2 SASEGT.

This clonotype appeared many times. J is TRBJ1-1 and V is TRBV18; D might be TRBD1 (6 bases). This CDR3 has 15 residues. V dropped 5 bases and J dropped 5 bases, with 18 bases sitting between them. Germline-derived CDR1 and CDR2 are KGHSH and LQKENI. The CDR3 sequence is CASSRAGTRWTEAFF. The CDR3 DNA reads TGTGCCAGCTCAAGGGCCGGGACACGATGGACTGAAGCTTTCTTT.

The sample holds many counts of this clonotype. This chain links TRBV7-9 with TRBJ2-7, with D maybe TRBD2 (6 bases). The V and J ends lost 3 bases and 6 bases respectively, with 9 bases between them. The germline gives CDR1 SEHNR, CDR2 FQNEAQ (reference sequence). This CDR3 has 12 amino acids. CDR3 region: CASSFTSREQYF. Written as DNA, the CDR3 is TGTGCCAGCAGCTTCACTAGCCGCGAGCAGTACTTC. The variable domain in full, completed from reference TRBV7-9 and TRBJ2-7, reads DTGVSQNPRHKITKRGQNVTFRCDPISEHNRLYWYRQTLGQGPEFLTYFQNEAQLEKSRLLSDRFSAERPKGSFSTLEIQRTEQGDSAMYLCASSFTSREQYFGPGTRLTVT.

This clonotype was observed a handful of times. CDR3 amino acids: CASSATVGETQYF. CDR3 DNA sequence: TGTGCCAGCAGTGCTACGGTGGGAGAGACCCAGTACTTC. The chain combines TRBV6-1 with TRBJ2-5; no clear D gene. The CDR3 is 13 residues long. Trimming left V 4 bases short and J 4 bases short, with 10 bases between. Germline loops: CDR1 MNHNS, CDR2 SASEGT.

V is TRBV20-1 and J is TRBJ1-1, with 9 bases that match TRBD1. The CDR3 length is 14 residues. Germline V gene sequence: CDR1 DFQATT, CDR2 SNEGSKA (reference sequence). Trimming at V came to 3 bases and at J to 2 bases, leaving 4 bases not matched to a gene. The CDR3 loop reads CSARGGQGNTEAFF. CDR3 in DNA: TGCAGTGCTAGGGGGGGACAGGGTAACACTGAAGCTTTCTTT.

V usage is TRBV12-5 and J usage is TRBJ2-1; 8 nucleotides agree with TRBD1. The CDR3 is made up of 12 amino acids. Germline trimming cut 3 bases from V and 12 bases from J; bases unmatched to any gene: 4. Germline CDR1 LGHNT, CDR2 FRNRAP. CDR3 protein: CASGFQGQGQFF. In DNA, the CDR3 is TGTGCTAGTGGTTTCCAAGGACAGGGGCAGTTCTTC.

With regard to this clonotype: It may be a read error: a sequence one base away is much more abundant. V is TRBV20-1 and J is TRBJ2-2, with D unresolved. The CDR3 runs to 14 residues. Germline V CDR1 and CDR2: DFQATT, SNEGSKA (reference sequence). V lost 5 bases and J 6 bases, leaving 16 bases between the germline ends. The CDR3 protein is CSAYDQSRAGELFF. CDR3 in DNA: TGCAGTGCTTACGACCAATCAAGGGCCGGGGAGCTGTTTTTT.

This clonotype was observed many times. CDR3 loop: CASSPLGGASTDTQYF. The CDR3 DNA follows: TGTGCCAGCAGTCCTCTGGGGGGGGCTAGCACAGATACGCAGTATTTT. The chain combines TRBV28 with TRBJ2-3; a possible D gene is TRBD2 (7 bases). CDR3 length equals 16 residues. Germline V gives CDR1 MDHEN, CDR2 SYDVKM. Between the trimmed V and J ends, which lost 5 bases and 0 bases, there was a span of 15 bases.

The gene calls are TRBV10-3 and TRBJ1-1, with a possible D match to TRBD1 (5 bases). CDR3 length: 13 residues. Trimming shortened V by 4 bases and J by 0 bases, and 6 bases separated the two germline ends. The V gene's germline CDR1 is ENHRY and CDR2 SYGVKD. CDR3 nucleotide sequence: TGTGCCATCAGTGGGGGGATGAACACTGAAGCTTTCTTT. Protein: CAISGGMNTEAFF.

This clonotype was found many times. DNA for the CDR3: TGTGCCAGCAGTCTCGATCGGACCCCTGAGGGCCCCTATAATTCACCCCTCCACTTT. Translating it yields CASSLDRTPEGPYNSPLHF. This chain uses TRBV28 with TRBJ1-6; D not certain. Trimming stripped 5 bases from V and 2 bases from J, with 22 bases between. The CDR3 is 19 amino acids. Germline loops: CDR1 MDHEN, CDR2 SYDVKM.

This clonotype was counted ten times or more. CDR3: CSARDAGQGALAGTEAFF. The DNA of the CDR3 is TGCAGTGCTAGGGATGCCGGACAGGGGGCCTTGGCGGGCACTGAAGCTTTCTTT. The gene calls are TRBV20-1 and TRBJ1-1; 11 bases are a match to TRBD1. Germline values: CDR1 DFQATT, CDR2 SNEGSKA (reference sequence). The V segment lost 3 bases and the J segment 4 bases; nucleotides outside the gene matches: 16. The CDR3 is 18 residues long.

This clonotype was detected ten times or more. CDR3 nucleotide sequence: TGTGCCAGCAGCGGACTAGCGGGAGGCACCGGGGAGCTGTTTTTT. This gives the protein CASSGLAGGTGELFF. The genes are TRBV6-2 or TRBV6-3 and TRBJ2-2, with 14 bases identical to TRBD2. CDR1 and CDR2 from the germline V gene are MNHEY and SVGEGT. With V trimmed by 6 bases and J by 4 bases, 1 base remained unmatched. The CDR3 length is 15 residues.

This clonotype was observed at least ten times. The J gene is TRBJ1-2, the V gene TRBV6-2 or TRBV6-3; D remains unclear. The CDR3 contains 14 residues. The ends were cut back, 10 bases at V and 2 bases at J, with 17 bases in the middle. The germline CDR1 and CDR2 sequences are MNHEY and SVGEGT. CDR3 sequence (DNA): TGTGCCACCTACACCATCGACAAAAACTATGGCTACACCTTC. Translated: CATYTIDKNYGYTF.

This clonotype was detected ten times or more. This chain uses TRBV6-9 with TRBJ2-1, with D tentatively TRBD2 (6 bases). The CDR3 covers 15 residues. Between the trimmed V and J ends, which lost 3 bases and 7 bases, there was a span of 16 bases. Germline V gene data show CDR1 as MNHGY and CDR2 as SVAAGI. CDR3 sequence: CASSYSTGVRNEQFF. DNA of the CDR3: TGTGCCAGCAGTTACTCAACGGGGGTTCGGAATGAGCAGTTCTTC.

There are a few counts of this clonotype. The V call is TRBV7-3, the J call TRBJ2-2, with 11 bases lining up with TRBD2. Per germline, CDR1 SGHTA and CDR2 FQGTGA. The CDR3 sequence is 16 residues long. V shed 5 bases, J shed 7 bases, and the junction held 9 bases outside the gene matches. The CDR3 is CASSHSSGRRVGELFF. In DNA, the CDR3 is TGTGCCAGCAGCCATTCTAGCGGGAGGCGGGTCGGGGAGCTGTTTTTT.

V and J are TRBV5-1 and TRBJ2-1; 8 bases line up with TRBD2. The germline gives CDR1 SGHRS, CDR2 YFSETQ. J was trimmed by 8 bases and V by 5 bases; bases with no gene match: 9. This CDR3 is built from 14 residues. The CDR3 DNA follows: TGCGCCAGCAGGAGACGGGAGGGGATCCATGAGCAGTTCTTC. Translating it yields CASRRREGIHEQFF.

Ten or more counts support this clonotype. V gene TRBV19 combines with J gene TRBJ1-2; D ambiguous. CDR1 is LNHDA and CDR2 is SQIVND in the germline V gene (reference sequence). V lost 1 base, J lost 2 bases, and 8 bases lay in between. The CDR3 runs to 14 residues. CDR3 sequence reads: CASSIAVRNYGYTF. CDR3 nucleotide sequence: TGTGCCAGTAGTATAGCCGTACGGAACTATGGCTACACCTTC.

This clonotype was observed many times. This sequence joins TRBV7-9 and TRBJ2-1; 11 bases are a match to TRBD2. V lost 6 bases, J lost 0 bases, and 7 bases stayed unmatched. The CDR3 sequence is 17 residues long. Germline CDR1 is SEHNR and CDR2 is FQNEAQ (reference sequence). As DNA, the CDR3 is TGTGCCAGCAGGGAGGTAGCGGGAGGGAGCTCCTACAATGAGCAGTTCTTC. It encodes CASREVAGGSSYNEQFF.

This clonotype was observed many times. This chain connects TRBV20-1 to TRBJ1-1; tentative D call: TRBD1 (5 bases). The V gene's germline CDR1 is DFQATT and CDR2 SNEGSKA (reference sequence). CDR3 length equals 10 residues. V was pared by 5 bases and J by 11 bases, with 12 bases between. The CDR3 region has the DNA TGCAGTGCTCCCAAGGGGCTGGCTTTCTTT. Amino acids: CSAPKGLAFF.

V and J are TRBV7-9 and TRBJ2-6; D gene ambiguous. Germline values: CDR1 SEHNR, CDR2 FQNEAQ (reference sequence). The ends were cut back, 8 bases at V and 4 bases at J, with 6 bases in the middle. This CDR3 is 12 amino acids long. This CDR3 is CASVLGANVLTF. In DNA, the CDR3 is TGTGCCAGCGTCCTCGGGGCCAACGTCCTGACTTTC.